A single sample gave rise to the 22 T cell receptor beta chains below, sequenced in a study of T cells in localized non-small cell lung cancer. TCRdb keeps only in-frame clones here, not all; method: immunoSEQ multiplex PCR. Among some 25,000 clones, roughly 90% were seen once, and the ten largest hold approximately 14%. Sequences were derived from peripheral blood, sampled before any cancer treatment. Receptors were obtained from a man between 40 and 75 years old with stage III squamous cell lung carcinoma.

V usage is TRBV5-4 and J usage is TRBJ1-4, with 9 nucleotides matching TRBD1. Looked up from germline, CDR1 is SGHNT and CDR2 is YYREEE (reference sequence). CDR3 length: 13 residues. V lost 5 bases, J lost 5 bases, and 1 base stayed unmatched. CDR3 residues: CASRGTGNEKLFF. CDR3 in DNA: TGTGCCAGCAGGGGGACAGGGAATGAAAAACTGTTTTTT.

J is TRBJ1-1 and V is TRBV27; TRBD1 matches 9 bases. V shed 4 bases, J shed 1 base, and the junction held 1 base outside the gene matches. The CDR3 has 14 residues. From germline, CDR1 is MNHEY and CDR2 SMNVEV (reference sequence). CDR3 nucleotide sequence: TGTGCCAGCAGTTGGGGACAGGGGAACACTGAAGCTTTCTTT. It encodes CASSWGQGNTEAFF.

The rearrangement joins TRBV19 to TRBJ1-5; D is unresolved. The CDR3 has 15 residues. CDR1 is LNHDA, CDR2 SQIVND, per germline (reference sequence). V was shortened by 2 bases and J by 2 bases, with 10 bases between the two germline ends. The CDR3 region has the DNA TGTGCCAGTAGTATACGGCCCCGGGGCAATCAGCCCCAGCATTTT. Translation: CASSIRPRGNQPQHF.

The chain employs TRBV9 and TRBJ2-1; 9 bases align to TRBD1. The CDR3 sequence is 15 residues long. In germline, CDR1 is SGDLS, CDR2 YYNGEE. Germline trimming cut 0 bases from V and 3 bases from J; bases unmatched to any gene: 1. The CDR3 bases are TGTGCCAGCAGCGTAGACAGGGGGCTCTACAATGAGCAGTTCTTC. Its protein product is CASSVDRGLYNEQFF.

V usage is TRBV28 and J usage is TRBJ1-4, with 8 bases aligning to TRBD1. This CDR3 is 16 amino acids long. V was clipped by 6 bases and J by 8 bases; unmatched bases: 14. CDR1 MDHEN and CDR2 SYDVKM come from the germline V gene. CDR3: CASSRTGQGPLEKLFF. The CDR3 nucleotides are TGTGCCAGCAGCCGAACCGGACAGGGCCCTCTAGAAAAACTGTTTTTT. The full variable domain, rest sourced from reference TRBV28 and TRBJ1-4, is DVKVTQSSRYLVKRTGEKVFLECVQDMDHENMFWYRQDPGLGLRLIYFSYDVKMKEKGDIPEGYSVSREKKERFSLILESASTNQTSMYLCASSRTGQGPLEKLFFGSGTQLSVL.

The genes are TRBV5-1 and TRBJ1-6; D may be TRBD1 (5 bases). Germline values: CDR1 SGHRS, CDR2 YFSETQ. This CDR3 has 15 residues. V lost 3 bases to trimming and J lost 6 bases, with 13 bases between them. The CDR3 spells CASSSGGTGNSPLHF. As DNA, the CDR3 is TGCGCCAGCAGCTCCGGCGGGACGGGTAATTCACCCCTCCACTTT.

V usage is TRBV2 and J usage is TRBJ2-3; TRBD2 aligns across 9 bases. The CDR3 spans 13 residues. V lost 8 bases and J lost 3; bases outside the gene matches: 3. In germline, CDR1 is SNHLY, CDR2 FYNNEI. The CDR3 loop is CASWLAGTDTQYF. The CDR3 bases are TGTGCCAGCTGGCTAGCGGGAACAGATACGCAGTATTTT.

CDR3 DNA: TGTGCCAGCAGCTTGATTAATGAGCAGTTCTTC. Its translation: CASSLINEQFF. The chain links TRBV7-2 to TRBJ2-1; D unresolved. This CDR3 has 11 amino acids. CDR1 is SGHTA and CDR2 is FQGNSA in the germline V gene. Between the trimmed V and J ends, which lost 3 bases and 7 bases, there was a span of 4 bases.

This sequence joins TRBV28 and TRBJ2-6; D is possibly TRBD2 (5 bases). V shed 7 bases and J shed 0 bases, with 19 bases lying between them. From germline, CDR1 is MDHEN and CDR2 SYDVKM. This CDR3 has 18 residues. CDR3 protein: CASIPRRGSNSGANVLTF. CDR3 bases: TGTGCCAGCATCCCTCGCCGGGGAAGTAACTCTGGGGCCAACGTCCTGACTTTC.

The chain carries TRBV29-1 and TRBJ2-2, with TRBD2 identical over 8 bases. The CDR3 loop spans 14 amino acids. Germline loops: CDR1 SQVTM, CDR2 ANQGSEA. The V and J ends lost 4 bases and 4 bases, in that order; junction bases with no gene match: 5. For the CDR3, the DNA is TGCAGCGTTGTTGGGACTAGAAGCACCGGGGAGCTGTTTTTT. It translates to CSVVGTRSTGELFF.

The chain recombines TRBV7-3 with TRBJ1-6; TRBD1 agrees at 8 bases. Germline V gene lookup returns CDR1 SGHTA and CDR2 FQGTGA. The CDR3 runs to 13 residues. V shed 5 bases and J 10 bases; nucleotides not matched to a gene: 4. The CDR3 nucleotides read TGTGCCAGCAGCCGTTACAGGGGGTCACCCCTCCACTTT. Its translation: CASSRYRGSPLHF.

CDR3 loop: CASSFRTGTGELFF. In nucleotides, the CDR3 is TGTGCCAGCAGTTTTAGGACAGGCACCGGGGAGCTGTTTTTT. The chain carries TRBV27 and TRBJ2-2; 7 bases line up with TRBD1. The CDR3 extends over 14 amino acids. Trimming cost V 3 bases and J 4 bases; bases outside gene matches: 2. Germline lookup yields CDR1 MNHEY and CDR2 SMNVEV (reference sequence).

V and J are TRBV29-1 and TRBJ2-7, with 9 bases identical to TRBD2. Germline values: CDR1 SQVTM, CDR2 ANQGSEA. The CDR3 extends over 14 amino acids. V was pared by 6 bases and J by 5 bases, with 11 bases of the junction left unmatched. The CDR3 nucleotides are TGCAGCGTCGACGGGACTAGCAGATTCGACGAGCAGTACTTC. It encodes CSVDGTSRFDEQYF.

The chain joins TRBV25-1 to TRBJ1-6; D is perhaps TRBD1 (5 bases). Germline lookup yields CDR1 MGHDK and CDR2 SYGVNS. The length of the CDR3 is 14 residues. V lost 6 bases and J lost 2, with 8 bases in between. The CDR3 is CASRGTTYNSPLHF. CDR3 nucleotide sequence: TGTGCCAGCAGGGGGACCACCTATAATTCACCCCTCCACTTT.

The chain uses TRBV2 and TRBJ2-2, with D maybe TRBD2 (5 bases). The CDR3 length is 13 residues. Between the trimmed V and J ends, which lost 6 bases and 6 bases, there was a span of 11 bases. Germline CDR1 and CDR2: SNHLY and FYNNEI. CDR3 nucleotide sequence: TGTGCCAGCAGACTCCTGAGGGCCGGGGAGCTGTTTTTT. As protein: CASRLLRAGELFF.

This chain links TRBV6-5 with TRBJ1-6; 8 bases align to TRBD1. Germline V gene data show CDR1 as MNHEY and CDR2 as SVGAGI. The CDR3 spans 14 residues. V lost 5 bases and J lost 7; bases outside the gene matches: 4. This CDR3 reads CASSHRGGNSPLHF. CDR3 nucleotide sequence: TGTGCCAGCAGTCACAGGGGGGGAAATTCACCCCTCCACTTT.

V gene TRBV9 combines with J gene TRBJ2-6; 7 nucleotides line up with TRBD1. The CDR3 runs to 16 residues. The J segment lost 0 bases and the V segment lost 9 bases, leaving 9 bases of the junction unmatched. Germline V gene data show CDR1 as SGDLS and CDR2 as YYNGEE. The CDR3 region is CATSRDSYSGANVLTF. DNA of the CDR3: TGTGCCACTTCCCGGGACAGTTACTCTGGGGCCAACGTCCTGACTTTC. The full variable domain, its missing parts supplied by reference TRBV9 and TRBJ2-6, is DSGVTQTPKHLITATGQRVTLRCSPRSGDLSVYWYQQSLDQGLQFLIQYYNGEERAKGNILERFSAQQFPDLHSELNLSSLELGDSALYFCATSRDSYSGANVLTFGAGSRLTVL.

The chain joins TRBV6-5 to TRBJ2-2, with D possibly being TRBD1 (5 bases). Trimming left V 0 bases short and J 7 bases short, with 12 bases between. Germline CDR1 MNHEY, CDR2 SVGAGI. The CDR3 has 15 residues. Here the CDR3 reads CASSYSQGTGGELFF. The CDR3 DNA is TGTGCCAGCAGTTACTCTCAGGGAACCGGCGGGGAGCTGTTTTTT.

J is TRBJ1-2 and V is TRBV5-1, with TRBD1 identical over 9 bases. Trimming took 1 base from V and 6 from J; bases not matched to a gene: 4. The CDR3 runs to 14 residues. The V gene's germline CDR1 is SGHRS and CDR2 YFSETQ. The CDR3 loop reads CASSLRGQGHGYTF. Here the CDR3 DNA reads TGCGCCAGCAGCTTGAGGGGACAGGGTCATGGCTACACCTTC.

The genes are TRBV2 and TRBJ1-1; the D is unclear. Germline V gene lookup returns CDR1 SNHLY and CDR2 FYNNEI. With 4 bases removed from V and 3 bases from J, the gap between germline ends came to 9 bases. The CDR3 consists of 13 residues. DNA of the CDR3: TGTGCCAGCAGTGCCACGGGGTACACTGAAGCTTTCTTT. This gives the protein CASSATGYTEAFF.

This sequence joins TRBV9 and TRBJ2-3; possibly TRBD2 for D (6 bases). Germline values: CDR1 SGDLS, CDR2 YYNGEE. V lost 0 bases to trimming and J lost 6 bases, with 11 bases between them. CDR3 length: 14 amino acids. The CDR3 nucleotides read TGTGCCAGCAGCGTAGAGGGACTGATCGATACGCAGTATTTT. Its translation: CASSVEGLIDTQYF.

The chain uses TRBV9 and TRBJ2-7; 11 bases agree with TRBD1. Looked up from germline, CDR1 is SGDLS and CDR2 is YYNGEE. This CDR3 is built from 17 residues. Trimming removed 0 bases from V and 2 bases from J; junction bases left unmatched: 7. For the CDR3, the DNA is TGTGCCAGCAGCGTAGTAAGGGACAGGGGGTCCGCCTACGAGCAGTACTTC. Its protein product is CASSVVRDRGSAYEQYF.